One and the same sample provided the 30 T cell receptor beta chains below, sequenced in a study of cytomegalovirus exposure and HLA in healthy donors. The PCR employed 60 Vbeta primers together with 13 Jbeta primers. Method: immunoSEQ multiplex PCR; TCRdb's copy keeps in-frame clones and lacks some. The data contain under 150,000 clones, approximately 71% of them singletons. What was sequenced was PBMCs. The receptors were sampled from a woman in her forties or fifties in good health and CMV-seronegative.

The chain links TRBV5-1 to TRBJ1-4; D gene ambiguous. The germline CDR1 and CDR2 sequences are SGHRS and YFSETQ. There are 15 residues in the CDR3. Trimming removed 3 bases from V and 4 bases from J, with 13 bases in between. The CDR3, as DNA: TGCGCCAGCAGCTCCCCCGAAAACAATAATGAAAAACTGTTTTTT. Translation gives CASSSPENNNEKLFF.

The chain recombines TRBV7-9 with TRBJ1-5, with D possibly being TRBD1 (5 bases). Looked up from germline, CDR1 is SEHNR and CDR2 is FQNEAQ (reference sequence). Trimming left V 2 bases short and J 4 bases short, with 15 bases between. This CDR3 contains 16 residues. In DNA form, the CDR3 reads TGTGCCAGCAGCTTAAATGCGGGGGTTGGAAATCAGCCCCAGCATTTT. Residues: CASSLNAGVGNQPQHF.

The chain combines TRBV9 with TRBJ2-5; perhaps TRBD1 as D (6 bases). CDR1 is SGDLS and CDR2 is YYNGEE in the germline V gene. This CDR3 comprises 17 residues. V was cut by 3 bases and J by 1 base, with 19 bases left in between. CDR3 nucleotides: TGTGCCAGCAGCGCAGGTACAGGGCGACCAATCCAAGAGACCCAGTACTTC. It specifies CASSAGTGRPIQETQYF.

This chain links TRBV5-1 with TRBJ2-7; the match to TRBD1 covers 9 bases. The V segment lost 4 bases and the J segment 4 bases; nucleotides outside the gene matches: 12. The V gene's germline CDR1 is SGHRS and CDR2 YFSETQ. This CDR3 has 16 residues. The CDR3 region is CASSPIGSGTGYEQYF. In nucleotides, the CDR3 is TGCGCCAGCAGCCCTATTGGGTCCGGGACAGGGTACGAGCAGTACTTC.

The J gene is TRBJ2-5, the V gene TRBV9, with D unresolved. The CDR3 consists of 13 residues. Trimming removed 1 base from V and 3 bases from J, with 7 bases in between. Germline CDR1 and CDR2: SGDLS and YYNGEE. The CDR3 sequence is CASSVFQEETQYF. The CDR3 DNA follows: TGTGCCAGCAGCGTATTTCAGGAAGAGACCCAGTACTTC.

This clone was recorded only once. The same CDR3 also results from other DNA sequences found in this sample. The rearrangement joins TRBV4-1 to TRBJ1-5; TRBD1 might be the D (5 bases). The CDR3 runs 15 residues. Trimming cost V 3 bases and J 4 bases, with 13 bases left between them. In germline, CDR1 is MGHRA, CDR2 YSYEKL. The DNA for the CDR3 is TGCGCCAGCAGCCAGGGGGGGGGATCTAATCAGCCCCAGCATTTT. Amino acids: CASSQGGGSNQPQHF.

This chain joins TRBV5-6 and TRBJ2-1, with 8 positions matching TRBD1. The CDR3 totals 13 residues. V dropped 1 base and J dropped 9; count of bases not matched to a gene: 3. CDR1 is SGHDT, CDR2 YYEEEE, per germline. The CDR3 DNA sequence: TGTGCCAGCAGCTTGCAGGGGGCGGGTGAGCAGTTCTTC. Its protein is CASSLQGAGEQFF.

The chain joins TRBV7-9 to TRBJ2-1; 11 positions agree with TRBD2. V was clipped by 4 bases and J by 5 bases; unmatched bases: 10. Germline V gene data show CDR1 as SEHNR and CDR2 as FQNEAQ (reference sequence). This CDR3 is built from 17 residues. The CDR3 DNA reads as TGTGCCAGCAGCTCGCCAGCACTAGCGGGGGCTAACAATGAGCAGTTCTTC. This translates into CASSSPALAGANNEQFF.

The table lists this clone with a few counts. The chain employs TRBV29-1 and TRBJ2-3; weak D call: TRBD2 (5 bases). Germline CDR1 is SQVTM and CDR2 is ANQGSEA. The CDR3 extends over 13 amino acids. V was pared by 3 bases and J by 1 base, with 8 bases between. The CDR3 DNA reads as TGCAGCGTTGACGAAGCGGGCACAGATACGCAGTATTTT. It yields the protein CSVDEAGTDTQYF.

Only a few counts were recorded for this clone. V usage is TRBV4-1 and J usage is TRBJ2-3; 9 bases are shared with TRBD2. CDR1 MGHRA and CDR2 YSYEKL come from the germline V gene. This CDR3 spans 17 amino acids. V lost 0 bases and J lost 7; bases outside the gene matches: 11. CDR3 DNA sequence: TGCGCCAGCAGCCAAGATGTTGGGCGGGGGGGCCGTAATACGCAGTATTTT. It codes for CASSQDVGRGGRNTQYF.

The V and J genes are TRBV10-3 and TRBJ2-7; TRBD1 matches 8 bases. The CDR3 is 15 residues long. After removal of 3 bases from V and 3 bases from J, the junction contained 7 bases not matched to a gene. Germline loops: CDR1 ENHRY, CDR2 SYGVKD. CDR3 bases: TGTGCCATCAGTGACTCCCGGGACAGGAGCTACGAGCAGTACTTC. Amino acids: CAISDSRDRSYEQYF.

This chain uses TRBV7-9 with TRBJ2-7; no firm D call. CDR1 and CDR2 (germline): SEHNR, FQNEAQ (reference sequence). Trimming pared 5 bases from V and 3 bases from J, leaving 11 bases between. This CDR3 contains 13 residues. The chain's CDR3 is CASSPDNYYEQYF. As DNA, the CDR3 is TGTGCCAGCAGCCCTGACAATTACTACGAGCAGTACTTC.

The chain has TRBV10-3 and TRBJ2-2, with TRBD2 as a possible D gene (7 bases). Trimming shortened V by 6 bases and J by 4 bases, and 12 bases separated the two germline ends. The germline V gene encodes CDR1 ENHRY and CDR2 SYGVKD. The CDR3 length is 14 residues. CDR3 protein: CAIRGGALTGELFF. The CDR3 DNA sequence: TGTGCCATCAGAGGGGGGGCGCTCACCGGGGAGCTGTTTTTT.

The V call is TRBV5-6, the J call TRBJ1-2, with 8 bases lining up with TRBD1. V gave up 7 bases and J gave up 0 bases; unmatched junction bases: 5. Germline assignment: CDR1 SGHDT and CDR2 YYEEEE. This CDR3 region has 14 residues. The CDR3 here is CASLPGQANYGYTF. CDR3 nucleotides: TGTGCCAGCCTGCCGGGACAGGCTAACTATGGCTACACCTTC.

This chain connects TRBV2 to TRBJ1-2; D call uncertain. The germline V gene has CDR1 SNHLY and CDR2 FYNNEI. The CDR3 contains 14 residues. V gave up 6 bases and J gave up 0 bases, with 11 bases separating them. In DNA form, the CDR3 reads TGTGCCAGCAGGGATCTAGCTACTAACTATGGCTACACCTTC. Amino acid sequence: CASRDLATNYGYTF.

The V gene is TRBV7-3, the J gene TRBJ1-1; D might be TRBD1 (5 bases). Germline assignment: CDR1 SGHTA and CDR2 FQGTGA. V lost 2 bases, J lost 1 base, and 5 bases lay in between. This CDR3 spans 13 amino acids. CDR3 residues: CASSLGANTEAFF. For the CDR3, the DNA is TGTGCCAGCAGCTTAGGGGCGAACACTGAAGCTTTCTTT.

The V and J genes are TRBV7-2 and TRBJ2-5; the match to TRBD2 covers 10 bases. The CDR3 is made up of 15 amino acids. Trimming took 5 bases from V and 4 from J; bases not matched to a gene: 7. The V gene's germline CDR1 is SGHTA and CDR2 FQGNSA. The CDR3 reads CASSVGSGGSETQYF. For the CDR3, the DNA is TGTGCCAGCAGCGTCGGTAGCGGGGGGTCAGAGACCCAGTACTTC.

This clone appeared once. CDR3 residues: CASSSGTDFNYGYTF. CDR3 DNA: TGTGCCAGCAGCTCCGGGACAGATTTTAACTATGGCTACACCTTC. This chain uses TRBV7-9 with TRBJ1-2; TRBD1 matches at 7 bases. V lost 4 bases, J lost 1 base, and 6 bases stayed unmatched. This CDR3 spans 15 amino acids. Germline CDR1 and CDR2: SEHNR and FQNEAQ (reference sequence).

The rearrangement uses TRBV5-1 and TRBJ2-5, with 7 bases lining up with TRBD1. The CDR3 has 14 residues. CDR1 is SGHRS, CDR2 YFSETQ, per germline. The ends lost 4 bases at V and 6 bases at J; junction bases unmatched: 9. Here the CDR3 reads CASSTRQGWQTQYF. CDR3 DNA: TGCGCCAGCAGCACTAGACAGGGTTGGCAGACCCAGTACTTC.

The sample holds a few counts of this clone. The chain couples TRBV15 to TRBJ1-5; TRBD1 matches at 7 bases. The CDR3 loop spans 18 amino acids. Germline CDR1 LNHNV, CDR2 YYDKDF (reference sequence). V dropped 0 bases and J dropped 6; count of bases not matched to a gene: 14. The DNA for the CDR3 is TGTGCCACCAGCAGAGATAGGAGGGGGCGAGTGGTGAGTCAGCCCCAGCATTTT. This gives the protein CATSRDRRGRVVSQPQHF.

This chain links TRBV7-8 with TRBJ2-7; 12 bases agree with TRBD1. CDR3 size: 15 residues. Unmatched junction bases numbered 14, after V lost 5 bases and J lost 12 bases. Per germline, CDR1 SGHVS and CDR2 FQNEAQ. CDR3 in DNA: TGTGCCAGCAGCGGATCGGGACAGGGGGCCACTGGGGTGTACTTC. Its protein is CASSGSGQGATGVYF.

The rearrangement uses TRBV27 and TRBJ1-6, with D possibly TRBD1 on 6 matching bases. CDR1 MNHEY and CDR2 SMNVEV come from the germline V gene (reference sequence). CDR3 length: 16 amino acids. The V gene lost 1 base and the J gene lost 4 bases, with 11 bases spanning the gap. The CDR3 region has the DNA TGTGCCAGCAGTTTATTTGGGGGGGCTTATAATTCACCCCTCCACTTT. Its translation: CASSLFGGAYNSPLHF.

V and J are TRBV10-3 and TRBJ2-1; D unresolved. Germline CDR1 and CDR2: ENHRY and SYGVKD. V gave up 0 bases and J gave up 0 bases, with 15 bases separating them. The CDR3 sequence is 18 residues long. The CDR3 spells CAISESTQAPNSYNEQFF. CDR3 bases: TGTGCCATCAGTGAGTCGACGCAGGCCCCAAACTCCTACAATGAGCAGTTCTTC.

This chain links TRBV6-1 with TRBJ1-1; D uncertain. The germline gives CDR1 MNHNS, CDR2 SASEGT. V lost 9 bases and J 0 bases, leaving 14 bases between the germline ends. This CDR3 comprises 14 residues. The chain's CDR3 is CASRLRVVNTEAFF. CDR3 in DNA: TGTGCCAGTCGCCTGAGGGTTGTGAACACTGAAGCTTTCTTT.

This clone was picked up one time. This rearrangement joins TRBV29-1 to TRBJ1-1, with a tentative D call TRBD1 (6 bases). This CDR3 has 13 residues. From germline, CDR1 is SQVTM and CDR2 ANQGSEA. The V and J ends lost 7 bases and 4 bases respectively, with 16 bases between them. The CDR3 loop reads CSAQGGGSTEAFF. For the CDR3, the DNA is TGCAGCGCACAAGGGGGGGGGAGCACTGAAGCTTTCTTT.

This rearrangement joins TRBV11-3 to TRBJ2-7, with TRBD1 matching over 9 bases. In germline, CDR1 is SGHNT, CDR2 YENEEA. This CDR3 region has 13 residues. V shed 9 bases, J shed 3 bases, and the junction held 6 bases outside the gene matches. CDR3 nucleotide sequence: TGTGCCAGACCGGGACAGGGCTTCTACGAGCAGTACTTC. The encoded protein is CARPGQGFYEQYF.

This rearrangement joins TRBV5-1 to TRBJ1-5; D remains unclear. Per germline, CDR1 SGHRS and CDR2 YFSETQ. Deletions cut 4 bases from V and 8 bases from J, with 13 bases between. The CDR3 extends over 13 amino acids. The CDR3 sequence is CASSAGRGKPQHF. Here the CDR3 DNA reads TGCGCCAGCAGCGCCGGGAGAGGAAAGCCCCAGCATTTT.

The rearrangement uses TRBV19 and TRBJ1-3; TRBD1 matches 7 bases. The length of the CDR3 is 17 residues. Germline V gene sequence: CDR1 LNHDA, CDR2 SQIVND (reference sequence). The V and J ends lost 3 bases and 2 bases, in that order; junction bases with no gene match: 10. CDR3 sequence (DNA): TGTGCCAGTAGTATTAGACCCGACAGGGAAGCTGGAAACACCATATATTTT. This translates into CASSIRPDREAGNTIYF.

The chain combines TRBV11-1 with TRBJ2-3; 11 nucleotides match TRBD1. CDR1 is SGHAT and CDR2 is FQDESV in the germline V gene (reference sequence). This CDR3 region has 15 residues. V dropped 8 bases and J dropped 0; count of bases not matched to a gene: 4. CDR3 in amino acids: CASGGTGGSTDTQYF. The CDR3 DNA reads as TGTGCCAGCGGCGGGACAGGGGGAAGCACAGATACGCAGTATTTT.

The chain combines TRBV15 with TRBJ2-7, with a tentative D call TRBD2 (5 bases). This CDR3 is built from 16 residues. With 0 bases removed from V and 0 bases from J, the gap between germline ends came to 12 bases. Germline lookup yields CDR1 LNHNV and CDR2 YYDKDF (reference sequence). CDR3 in amino acids: CATSRDSRRGSYEQYF. Written as DNA, the CDR3 is TGTGCCACCAGCAGAGATTCGAGACGGGGCTCCTACGAGCAGTACTTC.